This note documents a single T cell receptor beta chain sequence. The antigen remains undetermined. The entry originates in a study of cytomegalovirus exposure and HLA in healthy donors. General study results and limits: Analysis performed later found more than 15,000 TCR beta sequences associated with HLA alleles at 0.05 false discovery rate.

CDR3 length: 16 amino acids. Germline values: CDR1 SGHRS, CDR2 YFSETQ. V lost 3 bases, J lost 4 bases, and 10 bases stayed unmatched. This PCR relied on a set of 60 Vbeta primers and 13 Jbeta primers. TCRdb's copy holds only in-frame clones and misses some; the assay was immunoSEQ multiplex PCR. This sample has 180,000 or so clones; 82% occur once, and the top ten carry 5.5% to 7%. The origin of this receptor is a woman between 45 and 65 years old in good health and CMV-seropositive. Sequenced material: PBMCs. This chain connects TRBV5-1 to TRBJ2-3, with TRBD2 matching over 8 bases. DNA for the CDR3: TGCGCCAGCAGCTCCGTTGGCGGGGGGTTGGCAGATACGCAGTATTTT. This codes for CASSSVGGGLADTQYF.